This note documents a single T cell receptor (beta chain) sequence. Its antigen is not known. The data were taken from a study of CD8 T cells in ankylosing spondylitis. V lost 5 bases, J lost 5 bases, and 12 bases lay in between. The germline V gene has CDR1 SQVTM and CDR2 ANQGSEA. The CDR3 length is 12 residues. Regarding the study as a whole: Within ankylosing spondylitis blood, a TCR beta motif made up of several highly homologous variants appeared to be characteristic. Researchers reportedly found disease-linked clones significantly enriched in matched ankylosing spondylitis synovial fluid.

Quantitative barcoded 5'-RACE was used to prepare TCR beta libraries. TCRdb recomputed calls from the 5' RACE reads with MiXCR, one row per CDR3 protein. The repertoire has 300,000 to 400,000 distinct CDR3 sequences, approximately 22% of them found once; the top ten carry about an eighth. Sequenced: blood, either unsorted or a sorted T cell fraction (not recorded which). The TCR comes from a male donor with ankylosing spondylitis or in good health (not recorded which). V and J are TRBV29-1 and TRBJ1-1, with a weak D call TRBD1 (5 bases). The DNA of the CDR3 is TGCAGCGTTAGGGGTATGGAGACTGAAGCTTTCTTT. It is translated as CSVRGMETEAFF.